Given below is one TCR beta chain in context. These data come from a study of shared clonotypes between healthy human individuals. The CDR3 covers 16 residues. Germline CDR1 is ENHRY and CDR2 is SYGVKD. Trimming removed 0 bases from V and 7 bases from J; junction bases left unmatched: 11. Assay used: immunoSEQ multiplex PCR; TCRdb lists only in-frame clones, some missing. The sample includes 1,500,000 or so clones, approximately 98.5% of them seen just once. Sequences were obtained from naive CD4+ T cells sorted from blood. Subset here: CD45RA+ positively selected. The chain recombines TRBV10-3 with TRBJ1-2; 7 bases are a match to TRBD1. The TCR comes from a man aged 30-40 years in good health. CDR3 protein: CAISESEQGTVSGYTF. DNA of the CDR3: TGTGCCATCAGTGAGTCGGAACAGGGGACTGTGTCTGGCTACACCTTC.